These 5 T cell receptor beta chains came from one sample sequenced in a study of technical replicates of blood from a few donors. Using immunoSEQ multiplex PCR, the repertoire was profiled, and TCRdb retains in-frame clones only, with some absent. Among 80,000 to 95,000 clones listed, 94% were seen once. Specimen: T cells isolated from PBMCs. These receptors were collected from a human donor in good health.

The chain joins TRBV25-1 to TRBJ1-2; D gene uncertain. CDR1 is MGHDK, CDR2 SYGVNS, per germline. V lost 8 bases and J lost 14, with 9 bases in between. There are 8 residues in the CDR3. CDR3 bases: TGTGCCAGCGCGGGGATTACCTTC. Translation gives CASAGITF.

The DNA of the CDR3 is TGCGCCAGCAGCCAAGAGATAACAGGCCCCAATCAGCCCCAGCATTTT. Translation: CASSQEITGPNQPQHF. The rearrangement joins TRBV4-1 to TRBJ1-5; maybe TRBD1 (5 bases). Per the germline V gene, CDR1 is MGHRA and CDR2 is YSYEKL. The V gene lost 0 bases and the J gene lost 3 bases, with 12 bases spanning the gap. This CDR3 is built from 16 residues.

The V and J genes are TRBV28 and TRBJ1-5; no clear D. V lost 0 bases and J 6 bases, leaving 3 bases between the germline ends. The CDR3 is 12 residues long. The germline CDR1 and CDR2 sequences are MDHEN and SYDVKM. The CDR3 coding sequence is TGTGCCAGCAGTTTATGGAGTCAGCCCCAGCATTTT. Protein product: CASSLWSQPQHF.

V gene TRBV7-3 combines with J gene TRBJ2-2; 11 bases are shared with TRBD2. V gave up 4 bases and J gave up 3 bases; unmatched junction bases: 7. The CDR3 spans 17 residues. The V gene's germline CDR1 is SGHTA and CDR2 FQGTGA. The CDR3 loop is CASSSYLAGGYTGELFF. The CDR3 bases are TGTGCCAGCAGCTCCTATCTAGCGGGGGGATACACCGGGGAGCTGTTTTTT.

The CDR3 DNA follows: TGTGCCAGCAGTCTACGGACTAGCGGGGAGACCCAGTACTTC. It translates to CASSLRTSGETQYF. V gene TRBV2 combines with J gene TRBJ2-5; 11 bases match TRBD2. The junction had 4 bases not matched to a gene; V was cut back by 5 bases and J by 5 bases. This CDR3 is 14 amino acids long. Germline V CDR1 and CDR2: SNHLY, FYNNEI.